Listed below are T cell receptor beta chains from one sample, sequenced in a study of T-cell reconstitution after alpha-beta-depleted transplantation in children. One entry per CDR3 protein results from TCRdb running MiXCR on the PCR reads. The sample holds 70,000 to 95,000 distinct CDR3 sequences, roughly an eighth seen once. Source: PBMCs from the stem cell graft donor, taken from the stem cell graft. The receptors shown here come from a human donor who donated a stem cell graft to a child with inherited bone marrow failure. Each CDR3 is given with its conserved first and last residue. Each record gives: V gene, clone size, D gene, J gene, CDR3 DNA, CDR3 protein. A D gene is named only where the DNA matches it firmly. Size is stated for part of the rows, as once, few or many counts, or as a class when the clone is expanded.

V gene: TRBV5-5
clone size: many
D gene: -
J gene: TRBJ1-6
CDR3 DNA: TGTGCCAGCAGCTTGACTAATTCACCCCTCCACTTT
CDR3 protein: CASSLTNSPLHF

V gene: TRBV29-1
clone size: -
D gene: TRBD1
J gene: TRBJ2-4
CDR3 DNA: TGCAGCGTTGAAGACGGGGACAGATTAGCCAAAAACATTCAGTACTTC
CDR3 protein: CSVEDGDRLAKNIQYF

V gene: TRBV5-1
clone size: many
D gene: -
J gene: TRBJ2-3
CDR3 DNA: TGCGCCAGCAGCTTGCCAGAGGGCACAGATACGCAGTATTTT
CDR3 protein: CASSLPEGTDTQYF

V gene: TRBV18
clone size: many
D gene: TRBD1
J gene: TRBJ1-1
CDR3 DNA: TGTGCCAGCTCACATCGGGACAGGGTATCTGAAGCTTTCTTT
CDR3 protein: CASSHRDRVSEAFF

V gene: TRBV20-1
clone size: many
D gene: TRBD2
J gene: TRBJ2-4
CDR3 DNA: TGCAGTGCTAGGGGGGCGGGAGGGACCAAAAACATTCAGTACTTC
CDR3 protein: CSARGAGGTKNIQYF

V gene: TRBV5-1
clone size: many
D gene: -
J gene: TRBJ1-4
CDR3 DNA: TGCGCCAGCAGTTTGGGGCAGGCGGTCATGGAAAAACTGTTTTTT
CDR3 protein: CASSLGQAVMEKLFF

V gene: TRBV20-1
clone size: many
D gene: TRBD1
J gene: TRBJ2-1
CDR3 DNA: TGCAGTGCTAGTAAAGGGACAGGGGTCCACAATGAGCAGTTCTTC
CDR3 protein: CSASKGTGVHNEQFF

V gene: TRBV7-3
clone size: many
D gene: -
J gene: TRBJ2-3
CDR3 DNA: TGTGCCAGCAGCTTAACTAGAGCGGATACGCAGTATTTT
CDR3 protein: CASSLTRADTQYF

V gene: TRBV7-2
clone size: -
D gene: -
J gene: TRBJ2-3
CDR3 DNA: TGTGCCAGCAGCGCTGTAGGGGGGCCTAATACGCAGTATTTT
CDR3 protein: CASSAVGGPNTQYF

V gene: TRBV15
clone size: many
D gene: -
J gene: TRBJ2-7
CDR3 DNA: TGTGCCACCAGCAGAGATCACGAACTATCGGAGCAGTACTTC
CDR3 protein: CATSRDHELSEQYF

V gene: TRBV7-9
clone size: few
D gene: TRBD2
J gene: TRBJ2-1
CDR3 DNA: TGTGCCAGCAGCCCCGGGGGGGCCGACTACAATGAGCAGTTCTTC
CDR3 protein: CASSPGGADYNEQFF

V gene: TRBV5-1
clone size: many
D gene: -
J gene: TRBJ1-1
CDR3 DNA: TGCGCCAGCAGCTTGGGCGGCGGGCAGGGTGAGGAAGCTTTCTTT
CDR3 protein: CASSLGGGQGEEAFF

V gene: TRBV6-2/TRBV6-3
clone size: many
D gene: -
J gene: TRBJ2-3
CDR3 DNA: TGTGCCAGCAGTTCCACGACAGACACAGATACGCAGTATTTT
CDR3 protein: CASSSTTDTDTQYF

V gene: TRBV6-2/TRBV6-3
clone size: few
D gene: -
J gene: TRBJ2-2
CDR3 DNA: TGTGCCAGCAGTTCCCCCGGACAAAACACCGGGGAGCTGTTTTTT
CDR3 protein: CASSSPGQNTGELFF

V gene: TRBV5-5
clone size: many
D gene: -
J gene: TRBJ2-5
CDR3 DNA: TGTGCCAGCCGCTGGATGGGGCTCGAAGAGACCCAGTACTTC
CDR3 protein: CASRWMGLEETQYF

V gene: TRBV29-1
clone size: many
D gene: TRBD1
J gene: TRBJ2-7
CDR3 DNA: TGCAGCGCCAGCGGACAGGGGGCTCTCGAGCAGTACTTC
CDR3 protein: CSASGQGALEQYF

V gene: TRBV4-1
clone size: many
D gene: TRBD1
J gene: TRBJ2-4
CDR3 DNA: TGCGCCAGCAGCCATCCTGCGCGGACAGGGGTGGCCAAAAACATTCAGTACTTC
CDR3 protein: CASSHPARTGVAKNIQYF

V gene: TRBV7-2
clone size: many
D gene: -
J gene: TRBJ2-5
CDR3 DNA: TGTGCCAGCAGCTTAATGGCAGGGATATCGGGGCAAGAGACCCAGTACTTC
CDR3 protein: CASSLMAGISGQETQYF

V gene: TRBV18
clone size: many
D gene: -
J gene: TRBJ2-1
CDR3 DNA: TGTGCCAGCTCACCAGTAGGGGGTTCCTACAATGAGCAGTTCTTC
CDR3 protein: CASSPVGGSYNEQFF

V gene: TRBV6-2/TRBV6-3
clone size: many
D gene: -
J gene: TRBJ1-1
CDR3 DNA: TGTGCCAGCAGTTACTCGACAGGCTACACTGAAGCTTTCTTT
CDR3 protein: CASSYSTGYTEAFF

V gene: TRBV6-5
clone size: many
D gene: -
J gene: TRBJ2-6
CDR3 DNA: TGTGCCAGCAGTTACGGAAGGGCCGGGGCCAACGTCCTGACTTTC
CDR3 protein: CASSYGRAGANVLTF

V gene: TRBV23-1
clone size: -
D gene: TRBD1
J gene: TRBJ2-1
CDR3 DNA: TGCGCCAGCAGTCATCGTACCGGGACAGGGAGCAATGAGCAGTTCTTC
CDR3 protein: CASSHRTGTGSNEQFF

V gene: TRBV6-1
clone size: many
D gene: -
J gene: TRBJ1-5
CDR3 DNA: TGTGCCAGCAGTGAAAGTGGCAGGGTAAAGCCCCAGCATTTT
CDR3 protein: CASSESGRVKPQHF

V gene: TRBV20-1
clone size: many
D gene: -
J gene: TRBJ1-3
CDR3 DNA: TGCAGTGCTAGAGATCCCCGGTTTGGAAACACCATATATTTT
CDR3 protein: CSARDPRFGNTIYF

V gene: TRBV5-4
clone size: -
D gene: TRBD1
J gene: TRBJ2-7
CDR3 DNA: TGTGCCAGCAGTATGGCCGGGACAGGGGGCGACGAGCAGTACTTC
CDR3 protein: CASSMAGTGGDEQYF

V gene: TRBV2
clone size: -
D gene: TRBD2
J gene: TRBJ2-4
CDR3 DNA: TGTGCCAGCAGAATCGAGCGGGAGTCCAAAAACATTCAGTACTTC
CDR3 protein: CASRIERESKNIQYF

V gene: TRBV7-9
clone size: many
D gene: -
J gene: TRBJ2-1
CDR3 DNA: TGTGCCAGCAATCAGGTGTCCAATGAGCAGTTCTTC
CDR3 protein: CASNQVSNEQFF

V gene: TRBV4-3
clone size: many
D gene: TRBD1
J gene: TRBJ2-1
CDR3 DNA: TGCGCCAGCAGCCAAGAATACAGGGGGGTCTCCAATGAGCAGTTCTTC
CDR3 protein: CASSQEYRGVSNEQFF

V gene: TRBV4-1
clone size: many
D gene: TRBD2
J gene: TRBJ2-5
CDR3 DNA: TGCGCCAGCAGCCAGGGAGGGTTCGAAGAGACCCAGTACTTC
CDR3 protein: CASSQGGFEETQYF

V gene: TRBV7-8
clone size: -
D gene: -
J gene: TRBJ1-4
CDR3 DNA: TGTGCCAGCAGCTTAGCGTCTGCCGGACTGTTTTTT
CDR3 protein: CASSLASAGLFF

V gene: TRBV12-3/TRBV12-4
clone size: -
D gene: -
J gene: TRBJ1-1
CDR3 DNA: TGTGCCAGCAGCCTATGGTTTGGGAACACTGAAGCTTTCTTT
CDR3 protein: CASSLWFGNTEAFF

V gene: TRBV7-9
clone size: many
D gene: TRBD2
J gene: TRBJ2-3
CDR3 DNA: TGTGCCAGCAGCTTGGGCGGGGGGCCAACAGATACGCAGTATTTT
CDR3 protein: CASSLGGGPTDTQYF

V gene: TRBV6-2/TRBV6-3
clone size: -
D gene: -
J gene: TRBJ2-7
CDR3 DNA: TGTGCCAGCAGTGAGGATATCTACGAGCAGTACTTC
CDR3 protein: CASSEDIYEQYF

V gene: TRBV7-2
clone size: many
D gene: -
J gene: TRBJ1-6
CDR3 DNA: TGTGCCAGCAGCTCCCGGACAGTCAGCTCCTATAATTCACCCCTCCACTTT
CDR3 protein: CASSSRTVSSYNSPLHF

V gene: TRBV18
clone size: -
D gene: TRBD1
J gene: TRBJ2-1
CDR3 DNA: TGTGCCAGCTCACCACCGGGACAGTCCTACAATGAGCAGTTCTTC
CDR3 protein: CASSPPGQSYNEQFF

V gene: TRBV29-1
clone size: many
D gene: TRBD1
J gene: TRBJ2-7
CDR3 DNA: TGCAGCGTTCTCCCCGGGACAGACCACGAGCAGTACTTC
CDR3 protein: CSVLPGTDHEQYF

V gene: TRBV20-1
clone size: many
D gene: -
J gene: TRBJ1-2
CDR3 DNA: TGCAGTGCTAGAGATTCGAGAGGAGGCTACACCTTC
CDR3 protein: CSARDSRGGYTF

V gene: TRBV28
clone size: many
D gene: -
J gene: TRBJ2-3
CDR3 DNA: TGTGCCAGCAGCCCTAGCTGGGGGCTAGAAAGCGATACGCAGTATTTT
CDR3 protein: CASSPSWGLESDTQYF

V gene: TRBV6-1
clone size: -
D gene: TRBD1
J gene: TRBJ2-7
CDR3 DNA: TGTGCCAGCAGCAAGGGACAGGACTACGAGCAGTACTTC
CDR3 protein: CASSKGQDYEQYF

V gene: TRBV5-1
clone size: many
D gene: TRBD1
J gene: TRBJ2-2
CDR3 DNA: TGCGCCAGCAGTTCTCAGGGGGCCACCGGGGAGCTGTTTTTT
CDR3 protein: CASSSQGATGELFF

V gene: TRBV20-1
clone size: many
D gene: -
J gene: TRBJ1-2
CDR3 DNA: TGCAGTGCAAAGTGGAATGGGCAGTATGGCTACACCTTC
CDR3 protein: CSAKWNGQYGYTF

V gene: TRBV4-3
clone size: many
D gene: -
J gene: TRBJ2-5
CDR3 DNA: TGCGCCAGCAGCCAAGATGAGGTCGGGACCCAGTACTTC
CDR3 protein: CASSQDEVGTQYF

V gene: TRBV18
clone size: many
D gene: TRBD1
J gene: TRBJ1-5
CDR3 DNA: TGTGCCAGCTCACCCGGGACAGGGGTTAGCAATCAGCCCCAGCATTTT
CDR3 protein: CASSPGTGVSNQPQHF

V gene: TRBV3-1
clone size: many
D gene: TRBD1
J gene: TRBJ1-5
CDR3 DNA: TGTGCCAGCAGCCAAGCTGGGGGGGGACAGGGGAGTCAGCCCCAGCATTTT
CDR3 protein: CASSQAGGGQGSQPQHF

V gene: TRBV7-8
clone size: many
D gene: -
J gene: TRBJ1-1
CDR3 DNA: TGTGCCAGCAGTTTAGGCTCGGGCAGTAGTGAAGCTTTCTTT
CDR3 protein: CASSLGSGSSEAFF

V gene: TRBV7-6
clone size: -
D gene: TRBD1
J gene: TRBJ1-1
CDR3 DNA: TGTGCCAGCAGCTTAGGGGGTCCGGGACAGAGGAACACTGAAGCTTTCTTT
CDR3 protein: CASSLGGPGQRNTEAFF

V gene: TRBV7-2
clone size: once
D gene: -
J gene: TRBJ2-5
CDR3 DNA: TGTGCCAGCAGCCCCACGGGGCCTAAAGAGACCCAGTACTTC
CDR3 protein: CASSPTGPKETQYF

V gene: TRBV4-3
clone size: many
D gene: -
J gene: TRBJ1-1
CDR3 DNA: TGCGCCAGCAGCCAAGGATGGGGGAACACTGAAGCTTTCTTT
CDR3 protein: CASSQGWGNTEAFF

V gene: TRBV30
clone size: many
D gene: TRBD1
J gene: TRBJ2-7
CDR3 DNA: TGTGCCTGGAGTCATAGACAGGGGTTCGTCGAGCAGTACTTC
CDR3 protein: CAWSHRQGFVEQYF